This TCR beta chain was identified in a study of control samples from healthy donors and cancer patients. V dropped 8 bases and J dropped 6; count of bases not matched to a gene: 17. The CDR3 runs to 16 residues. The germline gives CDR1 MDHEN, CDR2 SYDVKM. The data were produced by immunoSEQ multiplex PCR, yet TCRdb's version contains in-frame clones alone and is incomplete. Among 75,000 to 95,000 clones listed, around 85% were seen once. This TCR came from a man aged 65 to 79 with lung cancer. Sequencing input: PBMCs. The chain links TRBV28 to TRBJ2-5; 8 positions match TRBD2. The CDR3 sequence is CASGGISGGRIKTQYF. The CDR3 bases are TGTGCCAGCGGGGGAATAAGCGGGGGACGTATAAAGACCCAGTACTTC.